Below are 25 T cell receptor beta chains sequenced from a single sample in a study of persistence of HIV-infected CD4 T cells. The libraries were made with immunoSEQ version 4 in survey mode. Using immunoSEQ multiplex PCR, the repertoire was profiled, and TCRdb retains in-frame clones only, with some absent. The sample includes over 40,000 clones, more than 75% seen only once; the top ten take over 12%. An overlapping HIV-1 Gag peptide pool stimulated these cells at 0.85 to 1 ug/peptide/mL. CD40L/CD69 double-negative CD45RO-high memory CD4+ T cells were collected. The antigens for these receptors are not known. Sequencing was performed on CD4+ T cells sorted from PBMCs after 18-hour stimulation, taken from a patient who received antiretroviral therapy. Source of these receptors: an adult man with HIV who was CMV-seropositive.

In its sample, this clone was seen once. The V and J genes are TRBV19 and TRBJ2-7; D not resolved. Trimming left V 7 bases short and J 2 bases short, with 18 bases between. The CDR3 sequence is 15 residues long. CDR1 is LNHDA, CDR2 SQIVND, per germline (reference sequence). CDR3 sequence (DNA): TGTGCCAGTACCAAAGACCCCCGGTCGGCCTACGAGCAGTACTTC. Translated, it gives CASTKDPRSAYEQYF.

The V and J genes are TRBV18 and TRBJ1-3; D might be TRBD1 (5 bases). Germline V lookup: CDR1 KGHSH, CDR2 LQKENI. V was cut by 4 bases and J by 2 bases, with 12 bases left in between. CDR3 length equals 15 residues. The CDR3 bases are TGTGCCAGCTCACTCAGAAAGGACACTGGAAACACCATATATTTT. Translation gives CASSLRKDTGNTIYF.

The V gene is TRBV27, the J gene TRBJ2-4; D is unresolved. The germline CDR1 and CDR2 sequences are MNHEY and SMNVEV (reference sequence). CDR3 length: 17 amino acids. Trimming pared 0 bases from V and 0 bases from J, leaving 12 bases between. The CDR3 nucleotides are TGTGCCAGCAGTTTATCTACATCTCCGTTAGCCAAAAACATTCAGTACTTC. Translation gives CASSLSTSPLAKNIQYF.

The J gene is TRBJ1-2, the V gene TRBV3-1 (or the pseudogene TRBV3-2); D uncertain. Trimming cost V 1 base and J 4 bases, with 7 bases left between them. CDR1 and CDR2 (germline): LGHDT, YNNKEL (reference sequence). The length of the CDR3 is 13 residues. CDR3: CASSQGPGYGYTF. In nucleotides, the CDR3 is TGTGCCAGCAGCCAAGGCCCCGGCTATGGCTACACCTTC.

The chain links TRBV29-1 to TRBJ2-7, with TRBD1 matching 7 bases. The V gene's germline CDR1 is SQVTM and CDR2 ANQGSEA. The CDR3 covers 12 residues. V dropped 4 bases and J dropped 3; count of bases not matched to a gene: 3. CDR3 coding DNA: TGCAGCGTTGGACAGGGAAGCTACGAGCAGTACTTC. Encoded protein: CSVGQGSYEQYF.

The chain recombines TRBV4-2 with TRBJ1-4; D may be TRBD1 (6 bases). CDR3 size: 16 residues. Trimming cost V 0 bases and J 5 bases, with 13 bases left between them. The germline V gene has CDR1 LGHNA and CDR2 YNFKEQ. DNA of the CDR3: TGTGCCAGCAGCCAAGATATCTACAGGGTGAATGAAAAACTGTTTTTT. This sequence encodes CASSQDIYRVNEKLFF.

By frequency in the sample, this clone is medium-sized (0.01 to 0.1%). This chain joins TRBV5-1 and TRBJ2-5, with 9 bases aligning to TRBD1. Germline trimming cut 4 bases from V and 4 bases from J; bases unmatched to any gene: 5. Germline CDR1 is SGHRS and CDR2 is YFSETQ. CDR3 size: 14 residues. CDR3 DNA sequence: TGCGCCAGCAGCGTACAGGGGGCGAGAGAGACCCAGTACTTC. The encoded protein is CASSVQGARETQYF. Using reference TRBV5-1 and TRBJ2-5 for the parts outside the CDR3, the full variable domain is KAGVTQTPRYLIKTRGQQVTLSCSPISGHRSVSWYQQTPGQGLQFLFEYFSETQRNKGNFPGRFSGRQFSNSRSEMNVSTLELGDSALYLCASSVQGARETQYFGPGTRLLVL.

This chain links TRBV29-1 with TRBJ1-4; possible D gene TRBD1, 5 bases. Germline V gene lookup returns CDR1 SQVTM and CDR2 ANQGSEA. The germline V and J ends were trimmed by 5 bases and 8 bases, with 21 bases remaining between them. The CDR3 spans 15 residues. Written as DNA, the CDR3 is TGCAGCGTTAGGGGTCGGGGTTTGGTTGGAGAAAAACTGTTTTTT. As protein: CSVRGRGLVGEKLFF.

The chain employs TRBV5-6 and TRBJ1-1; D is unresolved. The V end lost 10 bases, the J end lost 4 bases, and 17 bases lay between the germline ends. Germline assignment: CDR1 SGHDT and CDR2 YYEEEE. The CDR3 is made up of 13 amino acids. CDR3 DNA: TGTGCCGGTGGACGGCGACCGAGCACTGAAGCTTTCTTT. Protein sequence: CAGGRRPSTEAFF.

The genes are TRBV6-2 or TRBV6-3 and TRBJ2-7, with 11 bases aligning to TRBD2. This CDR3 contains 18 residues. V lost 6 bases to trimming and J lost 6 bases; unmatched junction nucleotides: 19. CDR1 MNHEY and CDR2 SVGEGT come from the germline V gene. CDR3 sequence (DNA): TGTGCCAGCAGCTTCCTAGCGGGAGGTTTACACCCAACTCCCGAGCAGTACTTC. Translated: CASSFLAGGLHPTPEQYF.

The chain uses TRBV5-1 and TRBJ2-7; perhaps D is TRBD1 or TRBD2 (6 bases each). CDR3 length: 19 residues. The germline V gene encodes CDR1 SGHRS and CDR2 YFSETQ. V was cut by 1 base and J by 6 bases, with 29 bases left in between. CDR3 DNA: TGCGCCAGCAGCTTGAGTCTGGGAGGTGGGTGGCTCTTCAGGGGCGAGCAGTACTTC. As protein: CASSLSLGGGWLFRGEQYF.

CDR3 bases: TGTGCCAGCAGCACCAGGGGACTAGCGGGCCGAGAGACCCAGTACTTC. Translation gives CASSTRGLAGRETQYF. The rearrangement joins TRBV9 to TRBJ2-5, with 12 bases identical to TRBD2. J was trimmed by 4 bases and V by 4 bases; bases with no gene match: 8. Per germline, CDR1 SGDLS and CDR2 YYNGEE. The CDR3 contains 16 residues.

CDR3 amino acids: CASSHGAGLAEKSSYNEQFF. CDR3 DNA sequence: TGTGCCAGTTCTCATGGGGCGGGACTAGCGGAGAAGAGCTCCTACAATGAGCAGTTCTTC. This chain joins TRBV11-3 and TRBJ2-1, with 11 bases identical to TRBD2. The germline V gene has CDR1 SGHNT and CDR2 YENEEA. V was clipped by 9 bases and J by 0 bases; unmatched bases: 19. The CDR3 runs 20 residues.

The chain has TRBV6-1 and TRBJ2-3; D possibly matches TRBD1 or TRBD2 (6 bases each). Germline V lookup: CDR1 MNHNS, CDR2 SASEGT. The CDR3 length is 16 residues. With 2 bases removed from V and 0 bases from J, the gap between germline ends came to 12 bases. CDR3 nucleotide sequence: TGTGCCAGCAGTGAAAGAGGGGGGACTAGCACAGATACGCAGTATTTT. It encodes CASSERGGTSTDTQYF.

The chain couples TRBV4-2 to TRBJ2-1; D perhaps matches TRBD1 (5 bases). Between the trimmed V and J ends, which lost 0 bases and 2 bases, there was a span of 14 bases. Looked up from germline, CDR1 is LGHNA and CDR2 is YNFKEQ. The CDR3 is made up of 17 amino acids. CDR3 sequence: CASSQEGHTNAYNEQFF. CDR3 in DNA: TGTGCCAGCAGCCAAGAGGGGCACACGAACGCCTACAATGAGCAGTTCTTC.

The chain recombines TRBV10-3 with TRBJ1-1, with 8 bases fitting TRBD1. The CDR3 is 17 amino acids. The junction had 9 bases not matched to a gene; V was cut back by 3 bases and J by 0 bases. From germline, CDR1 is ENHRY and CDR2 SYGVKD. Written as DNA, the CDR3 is TGTGCCATCAGTGACCACTGGGACAGGAATATGAACACTGAAGCTTTCTTT. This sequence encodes CAISDHWDRNMNTEAFF.

The CDR3 is CASRGTVYSPLHF. The CDR3 nucleotides read TGTGCCAGCAGAGGGACGGTTTACTCACCCCTCCACTTT. This rearrangement joins TRBV27 to TRBJ1-6, with a possible D match to TRBD1 (5 bases). V was trimmed by 6 bases and J by 10 bases, leaving 13 bases between them. The CDR3 has 13 residues. CDR1 MNHEY and CDR2 SMNVEV come from the germline V gene (reference sequence).

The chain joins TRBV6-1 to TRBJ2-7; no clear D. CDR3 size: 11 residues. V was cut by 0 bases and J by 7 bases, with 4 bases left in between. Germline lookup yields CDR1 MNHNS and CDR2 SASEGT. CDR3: CASSEADEQYF. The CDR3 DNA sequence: TGTGCCAGCAGTGAAGCAGATGAGCAGTACTTC.

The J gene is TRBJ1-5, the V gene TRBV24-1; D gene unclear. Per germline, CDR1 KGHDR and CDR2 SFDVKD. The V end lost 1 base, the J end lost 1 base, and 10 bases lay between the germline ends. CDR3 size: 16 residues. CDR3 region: CATSDFGAESNQPQHF. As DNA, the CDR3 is TGTGCCACCAGTGATTTCGGCGCAGAAAGCAATCAGCCCCAGCATTTT.

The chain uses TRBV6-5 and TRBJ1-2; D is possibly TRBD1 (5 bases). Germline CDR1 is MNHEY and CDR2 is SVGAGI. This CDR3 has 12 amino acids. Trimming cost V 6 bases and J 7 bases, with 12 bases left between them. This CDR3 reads CASRNSGSGYTF. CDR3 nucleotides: TGTGCCAGCAGAAACTCAGGGAGTGGCTACACCTTC.

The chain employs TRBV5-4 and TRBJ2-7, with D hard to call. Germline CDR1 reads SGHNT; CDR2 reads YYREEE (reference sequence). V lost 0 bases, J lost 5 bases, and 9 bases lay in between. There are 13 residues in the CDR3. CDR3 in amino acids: CASSLDPLNEQYF. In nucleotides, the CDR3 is TGTGCCAGCAGCTTGGACCCGCTAAACGAGCAGTACTTC.

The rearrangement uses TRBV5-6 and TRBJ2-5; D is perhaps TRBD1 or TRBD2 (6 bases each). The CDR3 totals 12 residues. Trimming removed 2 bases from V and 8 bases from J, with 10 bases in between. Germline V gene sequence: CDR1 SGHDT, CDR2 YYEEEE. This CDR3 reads CASSLGGPTQYF. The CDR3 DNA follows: TGTGCCAGCAGCTTAGGGGGGCCAACCCAGTACTTC. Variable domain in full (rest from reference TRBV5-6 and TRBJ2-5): DAGVTQSPTHLIKTRGQQVTLRCSPKSGHDTVSWYQQALGQGPQFIFQYYEEEERQRGNFPDRFSGHQFPNYSSELNVNALLLGDSALYLCASSLGGPTQYFGPGTRLLVL.

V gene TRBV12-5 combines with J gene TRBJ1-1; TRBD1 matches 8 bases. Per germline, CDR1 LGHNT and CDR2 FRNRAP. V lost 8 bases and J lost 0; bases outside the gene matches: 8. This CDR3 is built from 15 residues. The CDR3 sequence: CASIPTGVLNTEAFF. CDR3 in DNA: TGTGCTAGTATCCCGACAGGGGTTTTGAACACTGAAGCTTTCTTT.

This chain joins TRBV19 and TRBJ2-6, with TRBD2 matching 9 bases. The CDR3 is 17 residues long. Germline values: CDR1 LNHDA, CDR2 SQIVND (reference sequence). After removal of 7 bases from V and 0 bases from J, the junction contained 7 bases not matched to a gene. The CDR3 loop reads CASTLAGENSGANVLTF. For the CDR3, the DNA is TGTGCCAGTACCTTAGCGGGAGAGAACTCTGGGGCCAACGTCCTGACTTTC.

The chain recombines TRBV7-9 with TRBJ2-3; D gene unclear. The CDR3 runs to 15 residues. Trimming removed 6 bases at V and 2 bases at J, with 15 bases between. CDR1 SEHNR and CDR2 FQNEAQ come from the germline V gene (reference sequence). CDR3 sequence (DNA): TGTGCCAGCAGTTCCTCAGGTTTAAACACAGATACGCAGTATTTT. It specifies CASSSSGLNTDTQYF.